This T cell receptor (beta chain) was found in a study of early T cells in non-severe SARS-CoV-2 infection (dated by TCRdb to the early 2020s). Study-wide context: Because TCR sequencing relied on bulk RNA taken from unsorted whole blood, pairing of alpha and beta chains was not possible. On the study overall, not on this receptor specifically: VDJdb matching was skewed toward anti-spike CD8 responses, so virus-specific expansions were likely underestimated and private and CD4 specificities were missed.

This clonotype was counted ten times or more. Its binding antigen is unknown. Base qualities are missing; no much larger clone stands one base away. The protocol used for the library was 5' RACE. Sequencing instrument: NextSeq 500. Unique molecular identifiers were attached to individual cDNA molecules in the TCR library protocol so that sequencing error and PCR bias could be corrected. Sequencing covered both TCR alpha and beta chains, and within each sample the abundances of alpha and beta sequences were tightly co-correlated. The authors' pipeline ran thus. Decombinator V4 was used to annotate TCR sequences for V gene, J gene and CDR3. Expanded TCRs were defined as changing significantly between any two time points under a Poisson model with p below 0.0001. TCR abundances were normalised to the total number of TCRs sequenced per sample and expressed as counts per million. MAIT TCRs were defined by TRAV1-2 paired with TRAJ12, TRAJ20 or TRAJ33, and iNKT TCRs by TRAV10 paired with TRAJ18. A search of VDJdb, accessed on 1 November 2021, was run for TCRs annotated to CMV, EBV and SARS-CoV-2, with TCRs annotated for multiple antigens excluded. The raw public reads went through TCRdb reprocessing: fastp at Q25, MiXCR clone calling, in-frame beta chains kept. Each CDR3 protein gets just one entry, which takes the most common genes and DNA from the rows behind it. The V and J calls shown here were made by TCRdb, not taken from the authors' results. This sample holds roughly 63,000 distinct CDR3 sequences; over 10% were observed only once. The top ten hold about 4.7% of the sample.

Set within a cohort of healthcare workers in London, UK, this nested case-control study involved weekly PCR testing of nasopharyngeal swabs along with blood sampling. Healthcare workers were recruited between 23 and 31 March 2020, during the week of the UK lockdown, and were followed weekly for up to roughly 15 weeks. Trimming removed 4 bases from V and 3 bases from J; the gene matches leave 7 bases unexplained. Via the germline V gene, CDR1 is SGHAT and CDR2 FQNNGV. The cysteine opens and the phenylalanine closes a CDR3 of 16 amino acids. Solely the CDR3 DNA is kept, with 48 bases framed from the first base.

The V and J genes are TRBV11-2 and TRBJ2-3; 10 junctional bases match TRBD2. The clonotype comes from an adult who was a healthcare worker with PCR-confirmed SARS-CoV-2 infection or an uninfected control (not recorded which). The sample was whole blood. The nucleotide sequence reads TGTGCCAGCAGCTATATAGCGGGGGGTAGGACAGATACGCAGTATTTT. This gives the protein CASSYIAGGRTDTQYF.